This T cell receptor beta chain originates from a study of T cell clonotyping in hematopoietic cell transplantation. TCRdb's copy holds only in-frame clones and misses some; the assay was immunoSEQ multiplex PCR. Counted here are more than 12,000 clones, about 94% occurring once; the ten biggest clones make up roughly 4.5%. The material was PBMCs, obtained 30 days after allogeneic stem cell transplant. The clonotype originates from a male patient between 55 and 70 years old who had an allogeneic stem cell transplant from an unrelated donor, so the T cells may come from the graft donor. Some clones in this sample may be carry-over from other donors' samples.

CDR3 protein: CASSLGWGRNNSPLHF. The CDR3 DNA follows: TGTGCCAGCAGCTTAGGATGGGGTAGGAATAATTCACCCCTCCACTTT. This chain joins TRBV7-6 and TRBJ1-6, with unresolved D. The CDR3 sequence is 16 residues long. CDR1 is SGHVS and CDR2 is FNYEAQ in the germline V gene. The V end was cut by 1 base, the J end by 5 bases, with 12 bases between.